This T cell receptor beta chain was obtained from a study of blood T cell repertoires in COVID-19. Study background: Sites across the United States, Italy and Spain contributed samples from acute and convalescent COVID-19.

Authors' data handling: Researchers report that nucleated cell counts were estimated from reference gene primer amplification. Using immunoSEQ multiplex PCR, the repertoire was profiled, and TCRdb retains in-frame clones only, with some absent. V and J calls and clone size are given by that table; D and trimming were obtained from the DNA. The sample consists of fewer than 400,000 clones, 75% to 90% of them appearing once. Enrolment of Seattle patients took place during active infection, and they were followed longitudinally. This clone has only one observation. The sequence derives from a woman in her 30s with COVID-19, enrolled during active disease. The sample was peripheral blood.

CDR3 loop: CASSPSGSYNSPLHF. The DNA of the CDR3 is TGCGCCAGCAGCCCCTCAGGCTCCTATAATTCACCCCTCCACTTT. The chain has TRBV5-1 and TRBJ1-6; no definite D call. CDR1 SGHRS and CDR2 YFSETQ come from the germline V gene. The germline V and J ends were trimmed by 4 bases and 0 bases, with 8 bases remaining between them. The CDR3 length is 15 residues.